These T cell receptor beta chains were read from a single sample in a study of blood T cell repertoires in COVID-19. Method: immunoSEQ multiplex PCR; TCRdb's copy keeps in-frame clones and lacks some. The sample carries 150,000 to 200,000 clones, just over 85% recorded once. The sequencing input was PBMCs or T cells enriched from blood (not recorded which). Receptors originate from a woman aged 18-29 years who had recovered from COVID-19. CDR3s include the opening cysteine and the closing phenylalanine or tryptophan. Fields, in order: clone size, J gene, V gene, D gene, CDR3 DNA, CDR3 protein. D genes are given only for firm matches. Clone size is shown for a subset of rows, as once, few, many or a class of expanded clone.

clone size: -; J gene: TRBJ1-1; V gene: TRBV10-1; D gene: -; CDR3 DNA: TGCGCCAGCAGCGATAGATCGACGCGGCGGACTGAAGCTTTCTTT; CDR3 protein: CASSDRSTRRTEAFF
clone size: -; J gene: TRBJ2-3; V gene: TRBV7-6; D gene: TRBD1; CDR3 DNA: TGTGCCAGCAGCTTACGGGACAGAATCACAGATACGCAGTATTTT; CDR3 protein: CASSLRDRITDTQYF
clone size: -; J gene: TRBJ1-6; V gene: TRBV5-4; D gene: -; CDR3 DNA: TGTGCCAGCAGCCCCCTGGGGCAGGAGAGCTCCTATAATTCACCCCTCCACTTT; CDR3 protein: CASSPLGQESSYNSPLHF
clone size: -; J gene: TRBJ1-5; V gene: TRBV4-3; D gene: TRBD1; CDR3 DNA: TGCGCCAGCAGCCAAGATTTGATGACAGGGCCCAATCAGCCCCAGCATTTT; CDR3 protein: CASSQDLMTGPNQPQHF
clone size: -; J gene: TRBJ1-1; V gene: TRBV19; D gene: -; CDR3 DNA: TGTGCCAGTAGTCCCTTGATTGTCTCCACGACCGGCGCCCGAAAGCGGAACACTGAAGCTTTCTTT; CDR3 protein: CASSPLIVSTTGARKRNTEAFF
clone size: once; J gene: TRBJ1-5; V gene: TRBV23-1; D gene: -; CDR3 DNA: TGCGCCAGCACCAACCCTTTCGGGCAGCCCCAGCATTTT; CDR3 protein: CASTNPFGQPQHF
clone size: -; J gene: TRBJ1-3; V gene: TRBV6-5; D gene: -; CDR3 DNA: TGTGCCAGCAGTTACTCGTCCAGGGGCGGAAACACCATATATTTT; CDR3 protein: CASSYSSRGGNTIYF
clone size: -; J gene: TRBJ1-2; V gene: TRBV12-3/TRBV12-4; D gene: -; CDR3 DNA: TGTGCCAGCAGTTTACCAGGGTCCTATGGCTACACCTTC; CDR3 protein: CASSLPGSYGYTF
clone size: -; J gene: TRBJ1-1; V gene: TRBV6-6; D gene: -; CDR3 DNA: TGTGCCAGCAGTTACTCCCTTGAAGCTTTCTTT; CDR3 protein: CASSYSLEAFF
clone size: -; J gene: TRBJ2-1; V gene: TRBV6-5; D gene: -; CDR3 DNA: TGTGCCAGCAAGGTTACAGGTTACAATGAGCAGTTCTTC; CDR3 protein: CASKVTGYNEQFF
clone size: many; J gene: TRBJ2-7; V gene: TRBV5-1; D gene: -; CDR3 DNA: TGCGCCAGCAGTTCCTATAATCCGACAGTGCCCCCCTCCTACGAGCAGTACTTC; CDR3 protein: CASSSYNPTVPPSYEQYF
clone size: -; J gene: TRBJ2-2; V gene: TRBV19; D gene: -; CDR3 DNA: TGTGCCACCACGACAGGCTGGGGAACCGGGGAGCTGTTTTTT; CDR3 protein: CATTTGWGTGELFF
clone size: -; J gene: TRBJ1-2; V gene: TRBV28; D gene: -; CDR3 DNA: TGTGCCAGCAGTCGACAGGTTCTTGGCTACACCTTC; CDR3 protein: CASSRQVLGYTF
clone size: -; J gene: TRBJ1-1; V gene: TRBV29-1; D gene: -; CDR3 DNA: TGCAGCGTGAGTCGGGGTAACACTGAAGCTTTCTTT; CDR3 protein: CSVSRGNTEAFF
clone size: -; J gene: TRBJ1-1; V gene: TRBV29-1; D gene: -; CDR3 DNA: TGCAGCGTCCACGGGGGCACTGAAGCTTTCTTT; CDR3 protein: CSVHGGTEAFF
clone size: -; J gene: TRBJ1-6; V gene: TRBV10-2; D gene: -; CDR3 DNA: TGCGCCAGCAGTGACAGGGAATTTAATTCACCCCTCCACTTT; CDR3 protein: CASSDREFNSPLHF
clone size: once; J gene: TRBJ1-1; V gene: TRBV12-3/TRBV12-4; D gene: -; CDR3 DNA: TGTGCCAGCAGTATCCAGATCACTGAAGCTTTCTTT; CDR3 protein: CASSIQITEAFF
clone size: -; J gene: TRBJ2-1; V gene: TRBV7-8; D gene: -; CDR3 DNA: TGTGCCAGCAGCTTAGTGGGGGGAGGAGGGTTCAATGAGCAGTTCTTC; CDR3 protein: CASSLVGGGGFNEQFF
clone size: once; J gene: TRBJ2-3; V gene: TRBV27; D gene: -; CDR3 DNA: TGTGCCAGCAGTTTGAGGCTAGTGGGCACAGATACGCAGTATTTT; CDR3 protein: CASSLRLVGTDTQYF
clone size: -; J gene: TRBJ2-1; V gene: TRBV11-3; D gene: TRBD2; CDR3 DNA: TGTGCCAGCAGCGGTACTAGCGGGGGGATCAATGAGCAGTTCTTC; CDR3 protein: CASSGTSGGINEQFF
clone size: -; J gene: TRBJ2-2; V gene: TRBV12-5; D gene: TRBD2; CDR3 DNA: TGTGCTAGTGGTTTCCTAGCGGGGGTAGGTAGTCCCGGGGAGCTGTTTTTT; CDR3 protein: CASGFLAGVGSPGELFF
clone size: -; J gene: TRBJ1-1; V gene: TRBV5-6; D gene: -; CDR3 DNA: TGTGCCAGCAGCTTGGCCCAGGGAAACACTGAAGCTTTCTTT; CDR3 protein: CASSLAQGNTEAFF
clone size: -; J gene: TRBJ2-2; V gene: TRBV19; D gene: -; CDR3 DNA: TGTGCCGCCCCCTTTCTCTACCCCGGGGAGCTGTTTTTT; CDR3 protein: CAAPFLYPGELFF
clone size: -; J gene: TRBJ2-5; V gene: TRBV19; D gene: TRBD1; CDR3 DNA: TGTGCCAGTAGTTCAACAGGGGGCGGGCGAGAGACCCAGTACTTC; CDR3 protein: CASSSTGGGRETQYF
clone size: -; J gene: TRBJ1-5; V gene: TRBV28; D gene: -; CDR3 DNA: TGTGCCAGCAGTTTATTGGGGGGGAGCAATCAGCCCCAGCATTTT; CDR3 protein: CASSLLGGSNQPQHF
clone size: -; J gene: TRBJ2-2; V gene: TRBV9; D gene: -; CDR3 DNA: TGTGCCAGCAGCGCTTTCGGCACCGGGGAGCTGTTTTTT; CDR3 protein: CASSAFGTGELFF
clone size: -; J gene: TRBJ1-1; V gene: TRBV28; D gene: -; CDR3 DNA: TGTGCCAGCGGGAGGGGCACTGAAGCTTTCTTT; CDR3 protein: CASGRGTEAFF